Included here is one T cell receptor (beta chain) sequence, with context. Its antigen is unknown. The same CDR3 can be traced to other DNA sequences in this sample. The data were taken from a study of shared clonotypes between healthy human individuals. Some clones are missing from TCRdb's copy, which holds only in-frame ones; the method was immunoSEQ multiplex PCR. The table shows over 2 million clones, with around 95% occurring only once. Overall study results and limits: Apart from blood, nothing was sampled; tissue repertoires likely differ.

The sample taken for sequencing was naive CD4+ T cells sorted from blood. Subset: CD45RA+ positively selected. The receptor comes from a man aged 18 to 35 in good health.

CDR3 sequence: CASSVLQGGGYTF. For the CDR3, the DNA is TGTGCCAGCAGCGTCCTCCAGGGCGGCGGCTACACCTTC. This chain connects TRBV9 to TRBJ1-2; possibly TRBD1 for D (5 bases). The CDR3 is 13 residues long. Germline V lookup: CDR1 SGDLS, CDR2 YYNGEE. The V end was cut by 2 bases, the J end by 8 bases, with 13 bases between.